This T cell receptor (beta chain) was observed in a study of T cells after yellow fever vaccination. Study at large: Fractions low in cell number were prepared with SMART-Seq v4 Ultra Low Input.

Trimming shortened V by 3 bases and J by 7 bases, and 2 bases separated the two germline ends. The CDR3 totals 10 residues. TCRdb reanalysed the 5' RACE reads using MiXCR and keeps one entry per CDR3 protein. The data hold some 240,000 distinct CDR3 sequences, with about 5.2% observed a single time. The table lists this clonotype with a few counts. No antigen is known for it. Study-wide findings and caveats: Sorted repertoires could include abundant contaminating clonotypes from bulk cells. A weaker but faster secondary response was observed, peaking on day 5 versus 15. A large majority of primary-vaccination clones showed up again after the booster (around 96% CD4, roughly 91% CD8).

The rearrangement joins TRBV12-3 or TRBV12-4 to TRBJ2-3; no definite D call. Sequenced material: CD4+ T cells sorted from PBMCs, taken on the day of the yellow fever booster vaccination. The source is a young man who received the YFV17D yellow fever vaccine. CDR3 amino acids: CASSFNTQYF. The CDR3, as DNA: TGTGCCAGCAGTTTTAATACGCAGTATTTT.